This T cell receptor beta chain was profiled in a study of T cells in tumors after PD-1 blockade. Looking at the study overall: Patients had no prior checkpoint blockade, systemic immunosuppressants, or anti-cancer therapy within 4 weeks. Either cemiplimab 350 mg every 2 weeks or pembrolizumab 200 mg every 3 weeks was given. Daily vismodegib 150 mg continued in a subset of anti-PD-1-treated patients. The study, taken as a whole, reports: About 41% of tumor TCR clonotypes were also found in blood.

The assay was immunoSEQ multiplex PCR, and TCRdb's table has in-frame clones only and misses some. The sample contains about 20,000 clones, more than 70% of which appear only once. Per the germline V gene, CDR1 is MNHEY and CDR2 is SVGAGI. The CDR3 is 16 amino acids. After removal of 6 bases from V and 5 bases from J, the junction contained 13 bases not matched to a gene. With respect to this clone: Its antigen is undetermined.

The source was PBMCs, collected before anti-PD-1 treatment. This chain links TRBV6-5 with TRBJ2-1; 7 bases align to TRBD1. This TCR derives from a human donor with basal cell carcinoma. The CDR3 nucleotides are TGTGCCAGCAGGTACCGACAGGGCGATGTGGACAATGAGCAGTTCTTC. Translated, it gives CASRYRQGDVDNEQFF.